This TCR beta chain was identified during a study of blood T cell repertoires in COVID-19 (dated by TCRdb to 2018 to 2021). Regarding the study in general: Collaborator samples came from the United States, Italy and Spain and covered acute and convalescent phases of COVID-19. The material from the prospective study consisted of cDNA or gDNA derived from T cells, B-cell-depleted T cells, or PBMCs. Deeply sampled blood TCRbeta repertoires from subjects exposed to, actively infected with, or recovered from COVID-19 were included in the dataset. The repertoires were released in a freely available public database intended as a resource for research on the immune response to SARS-CoV-2. The samples were drawn from two sources: the first 160 participants of the ongoing ImmuneRACE study, and approximately 1,300 subjects contributed by 6 global collaborators. Nearly every sample came with metadata listing a de-identified subject ID, COVID-19 status, age in years and sex. Where HLA class I and class II types were available, the types were taken from metadata supplied by the sample provider, not from assay-based typing. On the study overall, not on this receptor specifically: How much clinical and demographic metadata was included differed by source and by participant, and the metadata was provided uncurated.

Each collaborating institution followed its own protocols to collect whole blood in K2EDTA tubes. For TCRbeta analysis, collaborators shipped samples in one of three forms: frozen whole blood, isolated PBMCs, or DNA extracted from either of those sample types. At the junction V is shortened by 0 bases and J by 6 bases, with 13 bases in between. There are 15 amino acids in the CDR3, from cysteine to phenylalanine inclusive. The retained sequence is limited to the CDR3, 45 bases, with the frame set at the first base. From the germline V gene, CDR1 is MGHRA and CDR2 is YSYEKL. For this clone: Its binding antigen is unknown. The record has no base qualities; no much larger clone is one base away. At the DNA level, this CDR3 is encoded by other sequences in the same sample as well.

The immunoSEQ Assay, a bias-controlled multiplex PCR, was used to amplify TCRbeta CDR3 regions from genomic DNA. On the authors' methods: The number of nucleated cells in each sample was estimated by amplification of reference gene primers within the assay. To quantify the absolute abundance of each unique TCRbeta CDR3 rearrangement, sequence reads were collapsed and filtered. For each sample, productive Simpson clonality was calculated as the square root of Simpson's diversity index across productive rearrangements. TCRdb holds this immuneACCESS table with in-frame rearrangements only. Some clones are missing; in checked studies, unresolved V genes explain under half, and the rest has no known cause. V and J calls and clone size are as listed in that table; D and trimming were resolved from the DNA. The sample contains roughly 31,000 clones, around 87% of them found a single time. About 1.4% of the sample is in the top ten clones.

This TCR was sampled from a man aged 55 to 70 with active COVID-19. This sequence uses TRBV4-1 and TRBJ2-3; a tentative D call is TRBD2 (7 bases match). The source material was peripheral blood. The DNA sequence is given as TGCGCCAGCAGCCAAGATCGCGGGGGCGGGGATACGCAGTATTTT. It specifies CASSQDRGGGDTQYF.